Sequencing of this TCR beta chain was carried out in a study of cytomegalovirus exposure and HLA in healthy donors. Study results and caveats: Testing in vitro showed a few CMV-associated chains specific for CMV antigens. Presence/absence analyses assumed roughly uniform sequencing depth across donors.

PCR employed 60 Vbeta and 13 Jbeta primers. Original processing notes: Among the unique TCR beta chains that a later analysis counted, some 73 million in all, 10 million to 11 million were shared. Some clones are missing from TCRdb's copy, which holds only in-frame ones; the method was immunoSEQ multiplex PCR. The V and J calls and clone size come from that table; D and trimming were worked out from the DNA. The sample table includes tens of thousands of clones. The donors gave bone marrow, and they were healthy. With regard to this clone: Its antigen is as yet unknown.

V was clipped by 4 bases and J by 5 bases, with 8 bases between them. Germline CDR1 reads SNHLY; CDR2 reads FYNNEI. The CDR3 has 13 residues. The chain carries TRBV2 and TRBJ2-2; D not certain. The receptor's source is a man aged 50 or older in good health and CMV-seronegative. Sample: PBMCs. The CDR3 region is CASSVSRTGELFF. In DNA form, the CDR3 reads TGTGCCAGCAGTGTGTCCAGAACCGGGGAGCTGTTTTTT.